The text below deals with one T cell receptor (beta chain). This entry comes from a study of control samples from healthy donors and cancer patients. V was shortened by 4 bases and J by 5 bases, with 17 bases between the two germline ends. The germline V gene has CDR1 SNHLY and CDR2 FYNNEI. This CDR3 has 15 amino acids. Generated by immunoSEQ multiplex PCR, the TCRdb table keeps only in-frame clones and is missing some. Found here are about 130,000 clones, just under 95% of them singletons; the top ten hold roughly 6%. The source material was blood. This receptor was taken from a man younger than 35 in good health. This rearrangement joins TRBV2 to TRBJ1-2, with D possibly matching TRBD1 (6 bases). CDR3 loop: CASSVGKGGRYGYTF. CDR3 DNA sequence: TGTGCCAGCAGTGTGGGGAAGGGGGGTCGTTATGGCTACACCTTC.